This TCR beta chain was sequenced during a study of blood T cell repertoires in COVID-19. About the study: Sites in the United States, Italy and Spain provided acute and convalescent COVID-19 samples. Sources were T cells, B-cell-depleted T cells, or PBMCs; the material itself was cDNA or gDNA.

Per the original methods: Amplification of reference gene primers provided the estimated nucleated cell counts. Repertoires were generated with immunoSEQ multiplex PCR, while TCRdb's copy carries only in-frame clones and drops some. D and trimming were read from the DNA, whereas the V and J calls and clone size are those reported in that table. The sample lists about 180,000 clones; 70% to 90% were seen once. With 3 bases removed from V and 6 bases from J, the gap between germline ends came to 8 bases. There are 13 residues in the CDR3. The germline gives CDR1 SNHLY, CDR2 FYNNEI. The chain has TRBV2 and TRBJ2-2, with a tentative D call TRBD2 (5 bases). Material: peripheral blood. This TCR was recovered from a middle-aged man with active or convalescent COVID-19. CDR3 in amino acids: CASSDEGAGELFF. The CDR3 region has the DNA TGTGCCAGCAGTGACGAGGGAGCCGGGGAGCTGTTTTTT.